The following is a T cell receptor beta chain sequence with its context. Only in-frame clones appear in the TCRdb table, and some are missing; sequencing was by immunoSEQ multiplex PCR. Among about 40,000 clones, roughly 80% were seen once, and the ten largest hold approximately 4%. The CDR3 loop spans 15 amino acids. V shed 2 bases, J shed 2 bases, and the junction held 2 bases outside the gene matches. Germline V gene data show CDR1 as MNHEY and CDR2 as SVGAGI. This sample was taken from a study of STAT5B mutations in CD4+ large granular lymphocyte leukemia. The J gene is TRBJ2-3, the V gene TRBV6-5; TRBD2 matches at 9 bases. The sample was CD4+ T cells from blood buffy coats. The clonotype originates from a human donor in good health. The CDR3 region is CASSYGGGATDTQYF. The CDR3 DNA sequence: TGTGCCAGCAGTTACGGCGGGGGGGCCACAGATACGCAGTATTTT.